This T cell receptor beta chain is drawn from a study of OX40 agonist ivuxolimab in advanced cancers. Across the study: Two patients with cutaneous melanoma and one with hepatocellular carcinoma, three in total, showed partial responses. Regarding the study as a whole: The expanded peripheral T cells' antigen specificity was not determined.

This clone was observed a single time. The target antigen is unknown. Libraries were prepared by immunoSEQ multiplex PCR; TCRdb keeps only in-frame clonotypes and omits some of them. The data show roughly 59,000 clones, with over 75% seen just once and approximately 2% held by the top ten. The CDR3 sequence is 15 residues long. Trimming took off 3 bases at V and 4 bases at J, with 13 bases between the two ends. Germline CDR1 and CDR2: KGHSH and LQKENI. The sampling schedule covered blood at baseline, cycle 4 day 1, and cycle 7 day 1. The starting material was CD4+ or CD8+ T cells sorted from blood, obtained in a trial of the OX40 agonist ivuxolimab. The receptor was isolated from an adult with an advanced solid tumor such as melanoma, head and neck, liver or kidney cancer. The chain couples TRBV18 to TRBJ1-3, with D perhaps matching TRBD1 (5 bases). The CDR3 DNA follows: TGTGCCAGCTCACCCTCAGGGACCGGAGGAAACACCATATATTTT. It codes for CASSPSGTGGNTIYF.